A single sample is the source of the 27 T cell receptor beta chains below, sequenced in a study of Ad26.COV2.S vaccination and SARS-CoV-2 variants. Only in-frame clones appear in the TCRdb table, and some are missing; sequencing was by immunoSEQ multiplex PCR. The table shows roughly 380,000 clones, with about 92% occurring only once. Specimen: peripheral blood, collected after recovery from COVID-19. All receptors derive from a human donor who had recovered from COVID-19.

The chain uses TRBV5-6 and TRBJ1-1; D is perhaps TRBD1 (5 bases). This CDR3 spans 16 amino acids. Germline-derived CDR1 and CDR2 are SGHDT and YYEEEE. Trimming pared 1 base from V and 5 bases from J, leaving 18 bases between. The CDR3 region has the DNA TGTGCCAGCAGCTTGATGGGGGAGATGAAGGTAACTGAAGCTTTCTTT. Amino acids: CASSLMGEMKVTEAFF.

This chain joins TRBV27 and TRBJ2-1; either TRBD1 or TRBD2 may fit D (6 bases each). The length of the CDR3 is 14 residues. Deletions cut 2 bases from V and 5 bases from J, with 10 bases between. CDR1 is MNHEY, CDR2 SMNVEV, per germline (reference sequence). The CDR3 DNA sequence: TGTGCCAGCAGTTTAGCGGGACAAGACAATGAGCAGTTCTTC. This translates into CASSLAGQDNEQFF.

This clone was counted a single time. This rearrangement joins TRBV4-3 to TRBJ1-1, with a possible D match to TRBD1 (5 bases). Germline V gives CDR1 LGHNA, CDR2 YSLEER. The CDR3 length is 14 residues. Deletions cut 4 bases from V and 11 bases from J, with 20 bases between. CDR3 in DNA: TGCGCCAGCAGCCTCATTTTGGGTCAGGGTGGGGCTTTCTTT. It translates to CASSLILGQGGAFF.

The rearrangement uses TRBV7-8 and TRBJ2-7, with a weak D call TRBD1 (5 bases). From germline, CDR1 is SGHVS and CDR2 FQNEAQ. The CDR3 extends over 14 amino acids. The V end was cut by 0 bases, the J end by 5 bases, with 11 bases between. The CDR3 bases are TGTGCCAGCAGCTTAGCATGGGGCTTGGACGAGCAGTACTTC. It codes for CASSLAWGLDEQYF.

This sequence joins TRBV19 and TRBJ1-1; D not certain. The germline CDR1 and CDR2 sequences are LNHDA and SQIVND (reference sequence). V shed 2 bases and J shed 0 bases, with 13 bases lying between them. This CDR3 spans 16 amino acids. CDR3 in amino acids: CASSILSPQMNTEAFF. The CDR3 nucleotides are TGTGCCAGTAGTATATTATCCCCACAGATGAACACTGAAGCTTTCTTT.

The genes are TRBV7-8 and TRBJ1-1; D not resolved. The germline CDR1 and CDR2 sequences are SGHVS and FQNEAQ. This CDR3 contains 10 residues. Trimming pared 2 bases from V and 5 bases from J, leaving 0 bases between. Written as DNA, the CDR3 is TGTGCCAGCAGCTTAACTGAAGCTTTCTTT. Translation: CASSLTEAFF.

V is TRBV5-1 and J is TRBJ1-1, with D perhaps TRBD1 (5 bases). Germline V lookup: CDR1 SGHRS, CDR2 YFSETQ. The V end was cut by 0 bases, the J end by 1 base, with 10 bases between. The CDR3 is 15 amino acids. In DNA form, the CDR3 reads TGCGCCAGCAGCTTGGAGCCAGGGCCGAACACTGAAGCTTTCTTT. Its translation: CASSLEPGPNTEAFF.

The chain has TRBV6-5 and TRBJ1-6; D not resolved. The CDR3 runs to 15 residues. Looked up from germline, CDR1 is MNHEY and CDR2 is SVGAGI. With 2 bases removed from V and 8 bases from J, the gap between germline ends came to 13 bases. In nucleotides, the CDR3 is TGTGCCAGCAGTTACACGGGGATTTTGGATTCACCCCTCCACTTT. Translation gives CASSYTGILDSPLHF.

The gene calls are TRBV19 and TRBJ1-5; weak D call: TRBD1 (6 bases). V was trimmed by 10 bases and J by 7 bases, leaving 17 bases between them. The germline CDR1 and CDR2 sequences are LNHDA and SQIVND (reference sequence). The CDR3 consists of 13 residues. The CDR3 DNA reads TGTGCCACCACGGCACAGAGGGGGCAGCCCCAGCATTTT. It yields the protein CATTAQRGQPQHF.

The V and J genes are TRBV19 and TRBJ1-2; a weak D match, TRBD1 (6 bases). CDR3 length: 18 amino acids. CDR1 is LNHDA, CDR2 SQIVND, per germline (reference sequence). V gave up 5 bases and J gave up 3 bases, with 25 bases separating them. CDR3 residues: CASSPVPPGAALYYGYTF. The CDR3 DNA is TGTGCCAGTAGTCCCGTTCCCCCAGGGGCAGCTTTGTACTATGGCTACACCTTC.

The rearrangement uses TRBV19 and TRBJ2-7; possibly TRBD2 for D (5 bases). This CDR3 region has 15 residues. Between the trimmed V and J ends, which lost 3 bases and 3 bases, there was a span of 15 bases. Germline V lookup: CDR1 LNHDA, CDR2 SQIVND (reference sequence). This chain's CDR3 is CASSIFGEGNYEQYF. The CDR3 DNA is TGTGCCAGTAGTATTTTCGGGGAAGGGAACTACGAGCAGTACTTC.

The rearrangement joins TRBV11-3 to TRBJ2-1; D ambiguous. Looked up from germline, CDR1 is SGHNT and CDR2 is YENEEA. V was clipped by 4 bases and J by 0 bases, with 4 bases between them. The CDR3 totals 13 residues. The DNA for the CDR3 is TGTGCCAGCAGCTCCTACTCCTACAATGAGCAGTTCTTC. Translation: CASSSYSYNEQFF.

The chain links TRBV5-8 to TRBJ2-3; possible D gene TRBD2, 6 bases. This CDR3 is built from 14 residues. In germline, CDR1 is SGHTS, CDR2 YDEGEE. V was clipped by 4 bases and J by 6 bases, with 15 bases between them. The CDR3 sequence: CASSPGTLRDTQYF. In nucleotides, the CDR3 is TGTGCCAGCAGCCCCGGGACTCTAAGGGATACGCAGTATTTT.

This sequence joins TRBV6-5 and TRBJ2-7; D ambiguous. This CDR3 has 13 residues. V lost 0 bases and J 6 bases, leaving 9 bases between the germline ends. The germline V gene has CDR1 MNHEY and CDR2 SVGAGI. The DNA for the CDR3 is TGTGCCAGCAGTTACTCGGGCCCCCTCGAGCAGTACTTC. It specifies CASSYSGPLEQYF.

The chain combines TRBV6-5 with TRBJ2-3; D ambiguous. The CDR3 runs to 14 residues. In germline, CDR1 is MNHEY, CDR2 SVGAGI. V gave up 4 bases and J gave up 0 bases, with 8 bases separating them. The CDR3 loop reads CASSWLISTDTQYF. CDR3 coding DNA: TGTGCCAGCAGTTGGCTTATTAGCACAGATACGCAGTATTTT.

This chain connects TRBV25-1 to TRBJ2-5; D perhaps matches TRBD2 (5 bases). This CDR3 region has 15 residues. Per the germline V gene, CDR1 is MGHDK and CDR2 is SYGVNS. Trimming took 5 bases from V and 4 from J, leaving 17 bases between them. CDR3 region: CASSSWYPGGETQYF. CDR3 in DNA: TGTGCCAGCAGTTCGTGGTACCCCGGAGGAGAGACCCAGTACTTC.

This sequence joins TRBV24-1 and TRBJ2-2; 9 bases agree with TRBD1. This CDR3 region has 16 residues. Germline V CDR1 and CDR2: KGHDR, SFDVKD. J lost 4 bases, V lost 3 bases, and 5 bases had no gene match. The CDR3 coding sequence is TGTGCCACCAGTGATAGGACAGGGGTCGGCACCGGGGAGCTGTTTTTT. Amino acids: CATSDRTGVGTGELFF.

This rearrangement joins TRBV4-1 to TRBJ2-1; 8 nucleotides align to TRBD1. CDR1 and CDR2 from the germline V gene are MGHRA and YSYEKL. CDR3 length equals 16 residues. Trimming at V came to 0 bases and at J to 3 bases, leaving 4 bases not matched to a gene. Here the CDR3 reads CASSQDDRGYYNEQFF. In DNA form, the CDR3 reads TGCGCCAGCAGCCAAGACGACAGGGGATACTACAATGAGCAGTTCTTC.

This chain links TRBV3-1 (or the pseudogene TRBV3-2) with TRBJ2-5, with a tentative D call TRBD2 (6 bases). CDR1 is LGHDT and CDR2 is YNNKEL in the germline V gene (reference sequence). The V end was cut by 0 bases, the J end by 1 base, with 12 bases between. The CDR3 contains 16 residues. The CDR3 DNA reads as TGTGCCAGCAGCCAAGATTTTCGCGGGGCCCAAGAGACCCAGTACTTC. Protein: CASSQDFRGAQETQYF.

The chain recombines TRBV19 with TRBJ2-3; 11 bases align to TRBD2. The CDR3 is 15 residues long. Per germline, CDR1 LNHDA and CDR2 SQIVND (reference sequence). V trimming: 4 bases; J trimming: 2 bases; junction bases outside the gene matches: 2. The CDR3 spells CASSTGLAVTDTQYF. Here the CDR3 DNA reads TGTGCCAGTAGTACGGGACTAGCGGTCACAGATACGCAGTATTTT.

This chain joins TRBV19 and TRBJ2-7, with D perhaps TRBD2 (5 bases). Trimming shortened V by 5 bases and J by 1 base, and 12 bases separated the two germline ends. Germline loops: CDR1 LNHDA, CDR2 SQIVND (reference sequence). The CDR3 loop spans 14 amino acids. CDR3 coding DNA: TGTGCCAGTAGTTTAAGACGGGGTTCCTACGAGCAGTACTTC. Its protein product is CASSLRRGSYEQYF.

V and J are TRBV24-1 and TRBJ2-1, with 8 bases lining up with TRBD1. Germline V gene data show CDR1 as KGHDR and CDR2 as SFDVKD. This CDR3 spans 14 amino acids. Trimming at V came to 5 bases and at J to 5 bases, leaving 4 bases not matched to a gene. This chain's CDR3 is CATSGTGINNEQFF. The CDR3, as DNA: TGTGCCACCAGTGGGACAGGGATCAACAATGAGCAGTTCTTC.

V usage is TRBV9 and J usage is TRBJ1-4; no reliable D call. The CDR3 is made up of 12 amino acids. Germline values: CDR1 SGDLS, CDR2 YYNGEE. Trimming took off 3 bases at V and 8 bases at J, with 8 bases between the two ends. CDR3 protein: CASSGREEKLFF. CDR3 DNA: TGTGCCAGCAGCGGGAGGGAGGAAAAACTGTTTTTT.

CDR3 amino acids: CASSEPGDTQYF. For the CDR3, the DNA is TGTGCCAGCAGCGAGCCGGGAGATACGCAGTATTTT. The J gene is TRBJ2-3, the V gene TRBV6-6; D is undetermined. CDR3 length equals 12 residues. CDR1 and CDR2 from the germline V gene are MNHNY and SVGAGI (reference sequence). Trimming removed 6 bases from V and 5 bases from J, with 9 bases in between.

This rearrangement joins TRBV12-3 or TRBV12-4 to TRBJ2-7; TRBD1 agrees at 7 bases. V lost 7 bases to trimming and J lost 5 bases; unmatched junction nucleotides: 8. This CDR3 comprises 13 residues. Here the CDR3 reads CASTTTGDHEQYF. CDR3 coding DNA: TGTGCCAGCACCACAACAGGGGACCACGAGCAGTACTTC.

CDR3 protein: CASSQGRNYGYTF. The CDR3 nucleotides are TGTGCCAGCAGCCAAGGACGGAACTATGGCTACACCTTC. The J gene is TRBJ1-2, the V gene TRBV11-2; D not resolved. Germline V gene data show CDR1 as SGHAT and CDR2 as FQNNGV. Deletions cut 5 bases from V and 2 bases from J, with 9 bases between. The CDR3 covers 13 residues.

This chain connects TRBV29-1 to TRBJ2-2, with 8 nucleotides matching TRBD1. Germline-derived CDR1 and CDR2 are SQVTM and ANQGSEA. CDR3 size: 13 residues. The CDR3 loop reads CSGQTGAGGELFF. CDR3 in DNA: TGCAGTGGCCAGACAGGGGCGGGCGGGGAGCTGTTTTTT.